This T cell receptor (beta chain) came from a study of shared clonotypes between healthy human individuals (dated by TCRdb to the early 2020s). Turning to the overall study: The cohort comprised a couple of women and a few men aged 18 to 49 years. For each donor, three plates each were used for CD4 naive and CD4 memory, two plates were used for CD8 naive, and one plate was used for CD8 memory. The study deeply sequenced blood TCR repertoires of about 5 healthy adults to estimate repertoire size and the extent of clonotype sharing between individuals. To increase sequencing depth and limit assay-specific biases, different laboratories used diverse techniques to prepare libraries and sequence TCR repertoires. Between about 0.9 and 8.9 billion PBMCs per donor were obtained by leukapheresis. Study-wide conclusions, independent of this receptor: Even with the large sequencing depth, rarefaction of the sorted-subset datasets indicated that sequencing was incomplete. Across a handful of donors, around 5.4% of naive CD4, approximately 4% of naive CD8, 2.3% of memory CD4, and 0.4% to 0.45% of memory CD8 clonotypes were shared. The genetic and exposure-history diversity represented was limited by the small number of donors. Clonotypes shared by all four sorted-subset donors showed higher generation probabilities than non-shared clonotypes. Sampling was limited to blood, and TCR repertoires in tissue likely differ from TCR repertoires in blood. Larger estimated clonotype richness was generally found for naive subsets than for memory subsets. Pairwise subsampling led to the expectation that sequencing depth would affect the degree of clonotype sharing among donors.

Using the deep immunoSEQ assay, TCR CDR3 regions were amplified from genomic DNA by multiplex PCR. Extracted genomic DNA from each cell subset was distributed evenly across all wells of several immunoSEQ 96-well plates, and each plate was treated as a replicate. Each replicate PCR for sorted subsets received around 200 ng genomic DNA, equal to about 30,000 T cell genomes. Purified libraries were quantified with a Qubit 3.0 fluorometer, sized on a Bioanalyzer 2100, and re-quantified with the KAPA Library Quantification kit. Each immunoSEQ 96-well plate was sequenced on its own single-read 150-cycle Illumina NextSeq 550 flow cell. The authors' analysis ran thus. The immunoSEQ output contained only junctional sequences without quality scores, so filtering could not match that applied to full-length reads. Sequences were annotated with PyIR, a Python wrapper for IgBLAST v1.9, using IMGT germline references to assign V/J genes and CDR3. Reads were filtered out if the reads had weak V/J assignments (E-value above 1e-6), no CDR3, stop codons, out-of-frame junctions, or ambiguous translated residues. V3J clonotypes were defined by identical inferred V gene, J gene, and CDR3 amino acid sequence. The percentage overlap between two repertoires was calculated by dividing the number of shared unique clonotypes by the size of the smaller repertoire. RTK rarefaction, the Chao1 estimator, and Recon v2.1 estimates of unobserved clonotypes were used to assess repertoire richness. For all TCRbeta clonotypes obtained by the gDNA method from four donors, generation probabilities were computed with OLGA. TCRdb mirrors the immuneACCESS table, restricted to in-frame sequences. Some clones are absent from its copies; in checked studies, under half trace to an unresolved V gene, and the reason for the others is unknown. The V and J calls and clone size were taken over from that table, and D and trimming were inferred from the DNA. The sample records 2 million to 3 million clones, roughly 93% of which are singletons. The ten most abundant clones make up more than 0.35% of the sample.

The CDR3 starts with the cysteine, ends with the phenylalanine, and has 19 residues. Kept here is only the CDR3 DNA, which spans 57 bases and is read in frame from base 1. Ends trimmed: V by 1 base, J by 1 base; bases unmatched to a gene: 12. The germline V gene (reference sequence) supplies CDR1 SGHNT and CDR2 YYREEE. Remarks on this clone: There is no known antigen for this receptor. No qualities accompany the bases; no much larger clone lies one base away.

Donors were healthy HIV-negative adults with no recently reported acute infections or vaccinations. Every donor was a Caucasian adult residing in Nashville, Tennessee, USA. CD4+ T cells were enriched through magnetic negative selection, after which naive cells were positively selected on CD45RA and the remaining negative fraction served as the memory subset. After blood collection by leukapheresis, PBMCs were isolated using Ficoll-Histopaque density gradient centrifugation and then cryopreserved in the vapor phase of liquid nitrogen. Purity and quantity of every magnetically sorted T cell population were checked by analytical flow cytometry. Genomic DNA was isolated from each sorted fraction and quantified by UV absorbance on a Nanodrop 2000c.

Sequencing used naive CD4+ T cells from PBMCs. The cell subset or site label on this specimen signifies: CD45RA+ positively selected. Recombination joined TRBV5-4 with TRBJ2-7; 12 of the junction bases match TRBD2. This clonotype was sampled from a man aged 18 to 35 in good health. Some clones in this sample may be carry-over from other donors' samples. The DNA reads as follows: TGTGCCAGCAGCTTGTTCGGGTGGGGACTAGCGGGCCCGTCCTACGAGCAGTACTTC. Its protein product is CASSLFGWGLAGPSYEQYF.